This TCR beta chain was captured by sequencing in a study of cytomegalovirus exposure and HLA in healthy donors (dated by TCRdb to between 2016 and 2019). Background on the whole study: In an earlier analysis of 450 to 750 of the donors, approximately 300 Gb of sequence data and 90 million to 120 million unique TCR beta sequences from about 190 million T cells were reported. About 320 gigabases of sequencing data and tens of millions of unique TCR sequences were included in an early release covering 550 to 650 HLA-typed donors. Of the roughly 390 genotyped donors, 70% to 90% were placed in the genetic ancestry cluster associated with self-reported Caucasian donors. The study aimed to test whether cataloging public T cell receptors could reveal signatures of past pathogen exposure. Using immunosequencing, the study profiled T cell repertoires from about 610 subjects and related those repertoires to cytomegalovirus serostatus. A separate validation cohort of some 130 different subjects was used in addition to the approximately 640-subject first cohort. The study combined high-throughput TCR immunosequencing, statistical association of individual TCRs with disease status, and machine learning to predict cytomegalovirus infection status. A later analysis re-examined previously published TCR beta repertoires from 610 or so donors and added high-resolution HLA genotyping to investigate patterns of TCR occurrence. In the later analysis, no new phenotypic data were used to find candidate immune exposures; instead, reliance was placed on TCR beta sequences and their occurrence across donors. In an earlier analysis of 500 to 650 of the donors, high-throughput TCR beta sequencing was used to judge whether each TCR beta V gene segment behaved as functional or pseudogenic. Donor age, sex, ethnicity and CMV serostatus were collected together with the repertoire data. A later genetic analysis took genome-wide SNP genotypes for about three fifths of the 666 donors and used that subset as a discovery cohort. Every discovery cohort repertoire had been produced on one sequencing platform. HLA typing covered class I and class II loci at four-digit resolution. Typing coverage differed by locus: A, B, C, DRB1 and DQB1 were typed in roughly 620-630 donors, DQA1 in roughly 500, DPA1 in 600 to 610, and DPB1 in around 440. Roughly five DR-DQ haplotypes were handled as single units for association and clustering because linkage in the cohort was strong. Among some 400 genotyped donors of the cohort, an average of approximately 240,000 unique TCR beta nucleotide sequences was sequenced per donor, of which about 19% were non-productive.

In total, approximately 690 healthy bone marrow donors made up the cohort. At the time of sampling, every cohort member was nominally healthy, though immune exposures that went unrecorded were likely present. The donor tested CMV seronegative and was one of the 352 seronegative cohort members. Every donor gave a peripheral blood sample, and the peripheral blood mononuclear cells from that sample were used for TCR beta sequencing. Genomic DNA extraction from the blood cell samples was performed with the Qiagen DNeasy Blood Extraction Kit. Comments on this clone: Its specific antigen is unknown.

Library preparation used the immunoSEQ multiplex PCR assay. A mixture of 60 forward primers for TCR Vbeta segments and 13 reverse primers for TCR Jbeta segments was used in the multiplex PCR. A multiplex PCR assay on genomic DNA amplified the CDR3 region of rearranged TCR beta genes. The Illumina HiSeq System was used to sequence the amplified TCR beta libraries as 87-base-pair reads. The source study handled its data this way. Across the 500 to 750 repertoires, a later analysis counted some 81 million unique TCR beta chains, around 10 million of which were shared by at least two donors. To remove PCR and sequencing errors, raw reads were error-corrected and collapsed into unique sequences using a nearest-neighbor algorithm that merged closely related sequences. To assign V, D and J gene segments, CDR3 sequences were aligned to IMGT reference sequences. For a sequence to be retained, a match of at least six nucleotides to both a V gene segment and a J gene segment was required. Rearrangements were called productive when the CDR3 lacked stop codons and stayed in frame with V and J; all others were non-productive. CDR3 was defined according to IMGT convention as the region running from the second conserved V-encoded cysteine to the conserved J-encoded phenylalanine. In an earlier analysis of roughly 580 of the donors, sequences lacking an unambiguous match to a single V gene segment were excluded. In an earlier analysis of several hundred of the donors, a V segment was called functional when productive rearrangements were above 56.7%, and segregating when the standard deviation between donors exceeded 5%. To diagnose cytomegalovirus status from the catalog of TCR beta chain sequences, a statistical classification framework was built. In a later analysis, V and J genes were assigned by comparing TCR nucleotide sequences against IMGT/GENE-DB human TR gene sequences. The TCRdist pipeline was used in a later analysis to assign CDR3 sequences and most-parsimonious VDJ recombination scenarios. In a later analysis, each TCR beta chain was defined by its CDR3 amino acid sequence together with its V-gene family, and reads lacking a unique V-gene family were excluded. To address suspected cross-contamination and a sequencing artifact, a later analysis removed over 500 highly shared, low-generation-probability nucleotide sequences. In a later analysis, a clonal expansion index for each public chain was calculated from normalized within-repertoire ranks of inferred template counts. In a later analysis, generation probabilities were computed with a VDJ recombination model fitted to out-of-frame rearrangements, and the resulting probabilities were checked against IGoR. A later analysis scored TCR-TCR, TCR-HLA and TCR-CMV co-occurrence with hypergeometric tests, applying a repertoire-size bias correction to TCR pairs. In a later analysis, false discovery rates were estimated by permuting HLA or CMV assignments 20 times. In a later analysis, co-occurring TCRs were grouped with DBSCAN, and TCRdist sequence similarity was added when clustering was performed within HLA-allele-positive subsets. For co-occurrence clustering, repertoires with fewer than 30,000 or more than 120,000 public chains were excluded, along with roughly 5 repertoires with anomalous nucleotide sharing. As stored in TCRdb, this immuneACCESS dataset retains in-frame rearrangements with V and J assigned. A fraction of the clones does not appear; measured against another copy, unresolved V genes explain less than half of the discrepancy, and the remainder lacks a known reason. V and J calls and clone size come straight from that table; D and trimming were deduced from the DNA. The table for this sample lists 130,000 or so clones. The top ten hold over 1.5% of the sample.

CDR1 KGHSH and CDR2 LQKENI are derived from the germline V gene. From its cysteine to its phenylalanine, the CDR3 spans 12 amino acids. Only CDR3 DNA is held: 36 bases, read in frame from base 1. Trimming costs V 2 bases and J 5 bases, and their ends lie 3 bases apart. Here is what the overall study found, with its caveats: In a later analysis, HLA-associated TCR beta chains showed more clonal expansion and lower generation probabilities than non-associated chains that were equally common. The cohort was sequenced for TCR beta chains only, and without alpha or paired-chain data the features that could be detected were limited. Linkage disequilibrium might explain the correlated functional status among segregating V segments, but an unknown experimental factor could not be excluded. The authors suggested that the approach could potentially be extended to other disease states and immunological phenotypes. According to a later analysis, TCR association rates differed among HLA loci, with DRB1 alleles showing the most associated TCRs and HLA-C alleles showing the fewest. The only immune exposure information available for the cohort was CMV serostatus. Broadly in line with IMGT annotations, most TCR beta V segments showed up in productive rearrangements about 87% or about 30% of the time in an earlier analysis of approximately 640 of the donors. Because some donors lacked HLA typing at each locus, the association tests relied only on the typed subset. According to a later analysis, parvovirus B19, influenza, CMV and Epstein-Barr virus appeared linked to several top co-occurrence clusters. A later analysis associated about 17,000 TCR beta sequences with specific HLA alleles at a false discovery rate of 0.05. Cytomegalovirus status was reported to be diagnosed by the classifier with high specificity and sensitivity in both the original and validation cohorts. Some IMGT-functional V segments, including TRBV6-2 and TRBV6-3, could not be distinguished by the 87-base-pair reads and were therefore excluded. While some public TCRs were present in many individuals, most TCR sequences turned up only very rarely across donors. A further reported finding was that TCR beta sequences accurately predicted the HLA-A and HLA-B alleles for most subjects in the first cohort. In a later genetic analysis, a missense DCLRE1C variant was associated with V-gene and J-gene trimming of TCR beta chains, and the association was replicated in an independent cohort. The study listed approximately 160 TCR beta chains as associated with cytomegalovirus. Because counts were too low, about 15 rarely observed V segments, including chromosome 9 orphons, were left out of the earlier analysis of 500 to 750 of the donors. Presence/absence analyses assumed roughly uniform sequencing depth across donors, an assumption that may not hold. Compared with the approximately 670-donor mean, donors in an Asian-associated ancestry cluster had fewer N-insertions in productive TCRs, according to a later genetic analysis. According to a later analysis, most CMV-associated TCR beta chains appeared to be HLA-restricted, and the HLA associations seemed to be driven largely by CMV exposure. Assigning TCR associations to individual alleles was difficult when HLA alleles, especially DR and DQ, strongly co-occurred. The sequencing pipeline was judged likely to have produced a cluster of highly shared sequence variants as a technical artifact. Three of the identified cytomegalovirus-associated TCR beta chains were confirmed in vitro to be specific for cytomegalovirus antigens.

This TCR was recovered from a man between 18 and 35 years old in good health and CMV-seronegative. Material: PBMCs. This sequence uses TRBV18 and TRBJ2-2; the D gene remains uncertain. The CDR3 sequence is CASSPATGELFF. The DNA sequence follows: TGTGCCAGCTCACCAGCGACCGGGGAGCTGTTTTTT.